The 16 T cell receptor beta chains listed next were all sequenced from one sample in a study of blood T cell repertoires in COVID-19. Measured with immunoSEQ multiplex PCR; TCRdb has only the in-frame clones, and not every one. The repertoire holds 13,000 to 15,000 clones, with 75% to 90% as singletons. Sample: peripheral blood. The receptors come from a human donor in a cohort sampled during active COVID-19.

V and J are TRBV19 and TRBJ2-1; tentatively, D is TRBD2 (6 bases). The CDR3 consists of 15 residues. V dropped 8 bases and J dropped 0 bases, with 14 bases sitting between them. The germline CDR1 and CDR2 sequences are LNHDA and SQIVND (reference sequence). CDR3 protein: CASRDSHPSYNEQFF. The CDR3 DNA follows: TGTGCCAGTCGGGACTCCCACCCCTCCTACAATGAGCAGTTCTTC.

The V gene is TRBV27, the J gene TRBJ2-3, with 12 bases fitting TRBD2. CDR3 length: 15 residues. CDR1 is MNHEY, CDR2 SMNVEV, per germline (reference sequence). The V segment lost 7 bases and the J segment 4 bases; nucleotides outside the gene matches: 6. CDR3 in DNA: TGTGCCAGCAAGTGGCCTAGCGGGGGGGCAGATACGCAGTATTTT. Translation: CASKWPSGGADTQYF.

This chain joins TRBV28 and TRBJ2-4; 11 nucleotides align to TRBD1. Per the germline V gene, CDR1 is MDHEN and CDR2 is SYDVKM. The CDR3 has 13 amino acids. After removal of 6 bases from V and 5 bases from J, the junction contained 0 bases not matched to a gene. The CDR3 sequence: CASRGQGENIQYF. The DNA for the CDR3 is TGTGCCAGCAGGGGACAGGGGGAAAACATTCAGTACTTC.

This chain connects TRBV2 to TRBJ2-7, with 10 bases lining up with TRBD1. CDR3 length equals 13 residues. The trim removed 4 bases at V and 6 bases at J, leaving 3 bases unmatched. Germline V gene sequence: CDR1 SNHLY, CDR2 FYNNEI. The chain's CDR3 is CASSGQGAGEQYF. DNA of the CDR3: TGTGCCAGCAGTGGACAGGGGGCAGGCGAGCAGTACTTC. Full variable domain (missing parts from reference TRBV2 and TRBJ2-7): EPEVTQTPSHQVTQMGQEVILRCVPISNHLYFYWYRQILGQKVEFLVSFYNNEISEKSEIFDDQFSVERPDGSNFTLKIRSTKLEDSAMYFCASSGQGAGEQYFGPGTRLTVT.

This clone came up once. CDR3 protein: CASSLSSLAGNEQFF. CDR3 in DNA: TGTGCCAGCAGTTTAAGTTCCCTAGCTGGCAATGAGCAGTTCTTC. The J gene is TRBJ2-1, the V gene TRBV27; D may be TRBD2 (5 bases). CDR1 MNHEY and CDR2 SMNVEV come from the germline V gene (reference sequence). The V end was cut by 2 bases, the J end by 6 bases, with 14 bases between. CDR3 length: 15 residues.

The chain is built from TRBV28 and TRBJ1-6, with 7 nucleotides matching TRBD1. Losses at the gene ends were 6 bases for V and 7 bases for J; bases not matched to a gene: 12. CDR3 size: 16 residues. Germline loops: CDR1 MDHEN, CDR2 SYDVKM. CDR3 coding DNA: TGTGCCAGCAGCCCCGGACAGGACAGATACAATTCACCCCTCCACTTT. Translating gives CASSPGQDRYNSPLHF.

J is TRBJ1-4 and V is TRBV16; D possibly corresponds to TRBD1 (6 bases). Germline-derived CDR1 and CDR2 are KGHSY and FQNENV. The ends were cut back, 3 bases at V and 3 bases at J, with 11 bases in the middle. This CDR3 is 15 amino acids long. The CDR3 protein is CASSQTGGPNEKLFF. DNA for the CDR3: TGTGCCAGCAGCCAGACAGGTGGCCCTAATGAAAAACTGTTTTTT. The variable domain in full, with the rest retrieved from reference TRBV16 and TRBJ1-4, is GEEVAQTPKHLVRGEGQKAKLYCAPIKGHSYVFWYQQVLKNEFKFLISFQNENVFDETGMPKERFSAKCLPNSPCSLEIQATKLEDSAVYFCASSQTGGPNEKLFFGSGTQLSVL.

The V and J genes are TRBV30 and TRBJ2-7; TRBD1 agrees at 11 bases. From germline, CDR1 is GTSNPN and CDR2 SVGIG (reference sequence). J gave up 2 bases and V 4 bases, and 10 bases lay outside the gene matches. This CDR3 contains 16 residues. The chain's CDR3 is CAWIIPGTGGAYEQYF. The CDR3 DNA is TGTGCCTGGATTATTCCCGGGACAGGGGGGGCCTACGAGCAGTACTTC.

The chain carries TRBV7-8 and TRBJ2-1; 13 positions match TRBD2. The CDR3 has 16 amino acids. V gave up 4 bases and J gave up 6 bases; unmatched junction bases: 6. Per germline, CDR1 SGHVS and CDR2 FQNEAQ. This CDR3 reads CASSSLGTSGANEQFF. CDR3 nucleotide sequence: TGTGCCAGCAGCTCCCTCGGGACTAGCGGGGCCAATGAGCAGTTCTTC.

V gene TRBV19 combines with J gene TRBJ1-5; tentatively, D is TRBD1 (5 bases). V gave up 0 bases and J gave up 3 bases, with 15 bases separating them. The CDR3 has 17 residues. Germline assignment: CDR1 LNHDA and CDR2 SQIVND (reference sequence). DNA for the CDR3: TGTGCCAGTAGTATAGATCTTCCGACAGTCTCCAATCAGCCCCAGCATTTT. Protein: CASSIDLPTVSNQPQHF.

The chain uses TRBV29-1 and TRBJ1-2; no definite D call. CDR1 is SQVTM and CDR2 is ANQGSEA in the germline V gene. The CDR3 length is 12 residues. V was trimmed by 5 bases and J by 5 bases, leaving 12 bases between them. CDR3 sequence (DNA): TGCAGCGTTAACTCGGAGATATATGGCTACACCTTC. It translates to CSVNSEIYGYTF. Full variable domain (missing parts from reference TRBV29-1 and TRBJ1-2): SAVISQKPSRDICQRGTSLTIQCQVDSQVTMMFWYRQQPGQSLTLIATANQGSEATYESGFVIDKFPISRPNLTFSTLTVSNMSPEDSSIYLCSVNSEIYGYTFGSGTRLTVV.

The CDR3 DNA reads as TGCGCCAGCAGCACGACTAGCGGGAGAGACAATGAGCAGTTCTTC. The encoded protein is CASSTTSGRDNEQFF. The chain couples TRBV5-1 to TRBJ2-1; 12 bases align to TRBD2. From germline, CDR1 is SGHRS and CDR2 YFSETQ. The V and J ends lost 4 bases and 5 bases, in that order; junction bases with no gene match: 4. The CDR3 has 15 residues.

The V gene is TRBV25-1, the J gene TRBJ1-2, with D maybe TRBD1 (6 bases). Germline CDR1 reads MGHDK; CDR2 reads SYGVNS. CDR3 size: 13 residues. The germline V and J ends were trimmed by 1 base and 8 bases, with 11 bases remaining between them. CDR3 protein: CASSELHRVGYTF. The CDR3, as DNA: TGTGCCAGCAGTGAATTACACAGGGTCGGCTACACCTTC.

CDR3 amino acids: CSVRDWGGQTEAFF. CDR3 sequence (DNA): TGCAGCGTACGGGATTGGGGAGGTCAAACTGAAGCTTTCTTT. This chain uses TRBV29-1 with TRBJ1-1; D is ambiguous. The germline V gene has CDR1 SQVTM and CDR2 ANQGSEA. V dropped 6 bases and J dropped 5 bases, with 19 bases sitting between them. The CDR3 is 14 amino acids.

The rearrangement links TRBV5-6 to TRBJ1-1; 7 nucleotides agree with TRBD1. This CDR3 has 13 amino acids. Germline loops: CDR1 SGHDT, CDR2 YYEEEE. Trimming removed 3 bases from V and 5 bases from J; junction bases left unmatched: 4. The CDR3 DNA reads TGTGCCAGCAGCTGGACAGGAAGGACTGAAGCTTTCTTT. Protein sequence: CASSWTGRTEAFF.

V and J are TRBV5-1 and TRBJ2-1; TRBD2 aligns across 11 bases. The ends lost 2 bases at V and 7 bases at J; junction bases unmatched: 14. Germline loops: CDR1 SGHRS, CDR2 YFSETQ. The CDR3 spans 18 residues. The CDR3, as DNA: TGCGCCAGCAGCTTATCCACACTAGCGGGAGCGGGTAGTAATGAGCAGTTCTTC. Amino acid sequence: CASSLSTLAGAGSNEQFF.